The sequence of this T cell receptor beta chain was determined in a study of shared clonotypes between healthy human individuals. Here immunoSEQ multiplex PCR was the method, and the copy in TCRdb shows in-frame clones only, minus some. This sample has 2 million or so clones, with about 95% found just once. This clone is a singleton in its sample. Germline trimming cut 4 bases from V and 5 bases from J; bases unmatched to any gene: 5. CDR1 and CDR2 (germline): SNHLY, FYNNEI. The CDR3 has 14 residues. The TCR originated in a man aged 18 to 29 in good health. Sequencing was performed on naive CD4+ T cells sorted from blood. Subset noted: CD45RA+ positively selected. J is TRBJ1-1 and V is TRBV2; TRBD1 agrees at 9 bases. The chain's CDR3 is CASSGDRALTEAFF. Written as DNA, the CDR3 is TGTGCCAGCAGTGGGGACAGGGCCCTTACTGAAGCTTTCTTT.